This TCR beta chain was identified in a study of cytomegalovirus exposure and HLA in healthy donors. The study's findings and limits: In vitro work confirmed that a few CMV-associated chains recognize CMV antigens. It was about 150 TCR beta chains that were listed as cytomegalovirus-associated.

Separate from the approximately 650-subject first cohort, the approximately 120-subject validation cohort was the one that the donors belonged to. In regard to this clone: The antigen is unknown.

The V gene's germline CDR1 is MDHEN and CDR2 SYDVKM. Trimming cost V 3 bases and J 2 bases, with 10 bases left between them. The CDR3 runs 14 residues. Profiling relied on immunoSEQ multiplex PCR, and the TCRdb table lists in-frame clones only, not all of them. Among fewer than 250,000 clones, more than 75% were seen once, and the ten largest hold roughly 2.5%. The source material was PBMCs. The receptor comes from a man aged 18 to 30 in good health and CMV-seronegative. The gene calls are TRBV28 and TRBJ1-1, with D perhaps TRBD1 (6 bases). CDR3 region: CASSLRTVNTEAFF. CDR3 sequence (DNA): TGTGCCAGCAGTTTGAGGACAGTCAACACTGAAGCTTTCTTT.